One and the same sample provided the 6 T cell receptor beta chains below, sequenced in a study of shared clonotypes between healthy human individuals. Some clones are missing from TCRdb's copy, which holds only in-frame ones; the method was immunoSEQ multiplex PCR. This sample carries 1.6 million or so clones, just under 99% of them seen once, and the ten largest clones take approximately 0.38%. The sequenced sample consisted of naive CD4+ T cells sorted from blood. The subset is: CD45RA+ positively selected. The receptors were gathered from a man aged 30 to 39 in good health.

The V call is TRBV6-1, the J call TRBJ1-3; 7 positions match TRBD1. J lost 2 bases, V lost 0 bases, and 4 bases had no gene match. Germline assignment: CDR1 MNHNS and CDR2 SASEGT. The CDR3 is 16 amino acids. The CDR3 DNA sequence: TGTGCCAGCAGTGAAGCTGGGGGGACAGCTGGAAACACCATATATTTT. Protein product: CASSEAGGTAGNTIYF.

The chain is built from TRBV29-1 and TRBJ2-7; D may be TRBD2 (6 bases). This CDR3 contains 12 residues. Trimming took off 5 bases at V and 3 bases at J, with 11 bases between the two ends. In germline, CDR1 is SQVTM, CDR2 ANQGSEA. In DNA form, the CDR3 reads TGCAGCGTTTCGGCTAGCGACTACGAGCAGTACTTC. Encoded protein: CSVSASDYEQYF.

This chain connects TRBV19 to TRBJ2-1; D may correspond to TRBD1 or TRBD2 (6 bases each). Trimming stripped 7 bases from V and 5 bases from J, with 12 bases between. The CDR3 totals 13 residues. Germline V gene sequence: CDR1 LNHDA, CDR2 SQIVND (reference sequence). For the CDR3, the DNA is TGTGCCAGTAAGCAGAGGGGGGACAATGAGCAGTTCTTC. Amino acids: CASKQRGDNEQFF.

This sequence joins TRBV7-6 and TRBJ2-7, with 9 nucleotides matching TRBD1. J was trimmed by 2 bases and V by 0 bases; bases with no gene match: 2. The germline gives CDR1 SGHVS, CDR2 FNYEAQ. The CDR3 is 15 amino acids. The CDR3, as DNA: TGTGCCAGCAGCTTAGCGACAGGGGGGACCTACGAGCAGTACTTC. Its translation: CASSLATGGTYEQYF.

The chain is built from TRBV5-4 and TRBJ2-7; a weak D match, TRBD1 (6 bases). This CDR3 has 16 residues. CDR1 and CDR2 (germline): SGHNT, YYREEE (reference sequence). Trimming left V 0 bases short and J 0 bases short, with 13 bases between. CDR3 in amino acids: CASSLAEDRHSYEQYF. CDR3 nucleotides: TGTGCCAGCAGCTTGGCGGAGGACAGACACTCCTACGAGCAGTACTTC.

The chain joins TRBV28 to TRBJ2-7; TRBD2 is a possible D gene (5 bases). V gave up 7 bases and J gave up 6 bases, with 16 bases separating them. This CDR3 spans 13 amino acids. Germline CDR1 and CDR2: MDHEN and SYDVKM. CDR3 sequence reads: CASTRGLFSEQYF. CDR3 nucleotides: TGTGCCAGCACCCGCGGGTTGTTTAGCGAGCAGTACTTC.